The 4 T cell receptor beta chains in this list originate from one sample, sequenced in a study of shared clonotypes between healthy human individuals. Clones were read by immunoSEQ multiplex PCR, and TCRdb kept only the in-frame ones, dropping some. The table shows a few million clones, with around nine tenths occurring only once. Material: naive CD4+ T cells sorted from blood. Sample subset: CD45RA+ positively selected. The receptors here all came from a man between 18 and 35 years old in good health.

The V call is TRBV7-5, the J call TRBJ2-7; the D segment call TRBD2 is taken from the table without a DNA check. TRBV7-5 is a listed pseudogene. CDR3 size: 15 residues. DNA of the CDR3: TGTGCCAGATTCCCAGTGACTAATCACTCCTACGAGCAGTACTTC. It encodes CARFPVTNHSYEQYF.

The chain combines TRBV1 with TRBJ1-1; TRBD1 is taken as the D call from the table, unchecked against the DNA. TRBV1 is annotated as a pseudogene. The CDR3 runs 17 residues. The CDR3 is CTSSQGVDRTKSTEAFF. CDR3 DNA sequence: TGCACCAGCAGCCAAGGGGTTGACAGGACGAAGAGCACTGAAGCTTTCTTT.

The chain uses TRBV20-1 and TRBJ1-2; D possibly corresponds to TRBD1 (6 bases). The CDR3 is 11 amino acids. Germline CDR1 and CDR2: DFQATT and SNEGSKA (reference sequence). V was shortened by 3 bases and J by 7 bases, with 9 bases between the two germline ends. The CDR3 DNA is TGCAGTGCTAGGGGGGCGGGTGGCTACACCTTC. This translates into CSARGAGGYTF.

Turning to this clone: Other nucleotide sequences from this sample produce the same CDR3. Here the CDR3 DNA reads TGTGCCTGGAGCGGAGAGTATAATTCACCCCTCCACTTT. Its translation: CAWSGEYNSPLHF. The gene calls are TRBV30 and TRBJ1-6; no firm D call. CDR3 size: 13 residues. Trimming pared 3 bases from V and 4 bases from J, leaving 7 bases between. Looked up from germline, CDR1 is GTSNPN and CDR2 is SVGIG (reference sequence).